Described below is a single T cell receptor (beta chain) sequence and its context. This record comes from a study of blood T cells in healthy people across ages. Sample-barcoded 5' priming and a J-beta primer mix drove a second PCR of roughly 6 to 12 cycles. From the 5' RACE reads, TCRdb called clonotypes with MiXCR, one entry per CDR3 protein. There are about 1.4 million distinct CDR3 sequences in the sample; around 59% occur only once, and roughly 6.3% lies in the top ten. This CDR3 is 13 amino acids long. The V gene's germline CDR1 is MDHEN and CDR2 SYDVKM. Between the trimmed V and J ends, which lost 4 bases and 3 bases, there was a span of 7 bases.

The V and J genes are TRBV28 and TRBJ1-5; maybe TRBD1 (5 bases). The clonotype comes from a man younger than 30 in good health. What was sequenced was blood. CDR3 coding DNA: TGTGCCAGCAGTTGGGACTTCAATCAGCCCCAGCATTTT. It encodes CASSWDFNQPQHF.